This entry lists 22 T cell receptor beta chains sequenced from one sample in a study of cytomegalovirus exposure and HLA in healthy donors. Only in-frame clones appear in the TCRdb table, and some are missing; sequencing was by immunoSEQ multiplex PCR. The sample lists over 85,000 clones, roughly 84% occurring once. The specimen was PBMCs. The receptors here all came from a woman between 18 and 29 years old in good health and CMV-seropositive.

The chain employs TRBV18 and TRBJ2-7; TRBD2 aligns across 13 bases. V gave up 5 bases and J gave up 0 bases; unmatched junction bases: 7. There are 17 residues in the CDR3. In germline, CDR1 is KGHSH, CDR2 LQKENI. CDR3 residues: CASSALRLAGGSYEQYF. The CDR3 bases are TGTGCCAGCTCAGCACTGCGACTAGCGGGGGGCTCCTACGAGCAGTACTTC.

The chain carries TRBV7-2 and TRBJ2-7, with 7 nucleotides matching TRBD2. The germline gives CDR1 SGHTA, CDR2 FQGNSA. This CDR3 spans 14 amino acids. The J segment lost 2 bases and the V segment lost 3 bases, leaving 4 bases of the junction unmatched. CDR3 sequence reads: CASSFAAGAYEQYF. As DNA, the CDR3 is TGTGCCAGCAGCTTCGCTGCGGGGGCCTACGAGCAGTACTTC.

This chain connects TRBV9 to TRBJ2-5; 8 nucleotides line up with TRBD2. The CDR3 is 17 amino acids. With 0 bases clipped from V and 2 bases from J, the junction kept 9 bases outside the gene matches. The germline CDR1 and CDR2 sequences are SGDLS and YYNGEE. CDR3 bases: TGTGCCAGCAGCGTAGATGGGGGGGGACTAGTACAAGAGACCCAGTACTTC. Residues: CASSVDGGGLVQETQYF.

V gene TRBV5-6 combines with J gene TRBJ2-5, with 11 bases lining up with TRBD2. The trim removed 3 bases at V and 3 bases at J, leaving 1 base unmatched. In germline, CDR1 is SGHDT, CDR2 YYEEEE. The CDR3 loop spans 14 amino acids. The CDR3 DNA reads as TGTGCCAGCAGCTATAGCGGGGGGGAAGAGACCCAGTACTTC. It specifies CASSYSGGEETQYF.

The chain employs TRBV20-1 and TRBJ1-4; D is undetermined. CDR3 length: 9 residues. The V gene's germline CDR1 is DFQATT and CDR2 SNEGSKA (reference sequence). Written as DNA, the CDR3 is TGCAGCGTAAATGAAAAACTGTTTTTT. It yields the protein CSVNEKLFF.

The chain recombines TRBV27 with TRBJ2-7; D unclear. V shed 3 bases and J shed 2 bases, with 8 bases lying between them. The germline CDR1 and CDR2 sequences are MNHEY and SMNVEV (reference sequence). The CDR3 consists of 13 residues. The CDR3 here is CASSFGSTYEQYF. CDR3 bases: TGTGCCAGCAGTTTCGGGTCCACCTACGAGCAGTACTTC.

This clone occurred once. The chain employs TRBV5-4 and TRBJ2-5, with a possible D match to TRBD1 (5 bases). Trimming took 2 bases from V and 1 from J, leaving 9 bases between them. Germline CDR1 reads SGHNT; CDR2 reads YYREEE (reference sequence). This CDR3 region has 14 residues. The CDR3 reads CASSFSTAQETQYF. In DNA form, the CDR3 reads TGTGCCAGCAGCTTCTCGACAGCCCAAGAGACCCAGTACTTC. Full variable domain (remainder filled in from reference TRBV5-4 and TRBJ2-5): ETGVTQSPTHLIKTRGQQVTLRCSSQSGHNTVSWYQQALGQGPQFIFQYYREEENGRGNFPPRFSGLQFPNYSSELNVNALELDDSALYLCASSFSTAQETQYFGPGTRLLVL.

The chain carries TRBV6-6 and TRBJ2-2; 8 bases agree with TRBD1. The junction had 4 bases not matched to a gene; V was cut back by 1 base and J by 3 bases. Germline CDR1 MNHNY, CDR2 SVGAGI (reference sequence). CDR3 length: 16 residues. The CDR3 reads CASSYFGQGDTGELFF. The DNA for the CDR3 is TGTGCCAGCAGTTACTTTGGACAGGGCGACACCGGGGAGCTGTTTTTT.

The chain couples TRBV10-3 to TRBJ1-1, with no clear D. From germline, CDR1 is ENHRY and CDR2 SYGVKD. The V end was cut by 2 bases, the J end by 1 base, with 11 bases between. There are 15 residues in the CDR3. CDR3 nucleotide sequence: TGTGCCATCAGTGAGCGGGAGGAAGGGAACACTGAAGCTTTCTTT. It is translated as CAISEREEGNTEAFF.

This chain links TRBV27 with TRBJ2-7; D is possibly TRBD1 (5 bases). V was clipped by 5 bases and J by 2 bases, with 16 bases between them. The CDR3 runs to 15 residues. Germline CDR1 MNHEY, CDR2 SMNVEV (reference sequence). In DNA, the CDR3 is TGTGCCAGCAGTGCGACAGTTTATTACGCCTACGAGCAGTACTTC. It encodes CASSATVYYAYEQYF.

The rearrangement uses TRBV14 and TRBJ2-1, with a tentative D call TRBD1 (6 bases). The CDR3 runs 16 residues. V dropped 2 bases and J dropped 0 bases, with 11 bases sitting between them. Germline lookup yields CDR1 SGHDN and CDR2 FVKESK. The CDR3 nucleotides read TGTGCCAGCAGCCAATTTGGGGGCCCCTCCTACAATGAGCAGTTCTTC. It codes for CASSQFGGPSYNEQFF.

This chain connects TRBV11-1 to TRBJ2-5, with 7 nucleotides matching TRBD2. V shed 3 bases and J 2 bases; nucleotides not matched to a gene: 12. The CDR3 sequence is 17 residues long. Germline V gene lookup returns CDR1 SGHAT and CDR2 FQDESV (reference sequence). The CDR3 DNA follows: TGTGCCAGCAGCTTGGAGACCGGGAGGTTACTGCAAGAGACCCAGTACTTC. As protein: CASSLETGRLLQETQYF.

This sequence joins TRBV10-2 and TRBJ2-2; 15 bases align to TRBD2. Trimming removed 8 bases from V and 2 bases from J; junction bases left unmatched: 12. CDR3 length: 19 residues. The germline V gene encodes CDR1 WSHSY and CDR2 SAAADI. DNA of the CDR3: TGCGCCAGCCTCGAACAGGGACTAGCGGGGGGAAAAAACACCGGGGAGCTGTTTTTT. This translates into CASLEQGLAGGKNTGELFF.

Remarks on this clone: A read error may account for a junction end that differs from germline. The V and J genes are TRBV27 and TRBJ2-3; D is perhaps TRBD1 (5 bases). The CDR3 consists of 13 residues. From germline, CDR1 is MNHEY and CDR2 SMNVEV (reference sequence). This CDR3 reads CANSLQGTDTQYF. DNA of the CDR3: TGTGCCAACAGTTTACAGGGCACAGATACGCAGTATTTT.

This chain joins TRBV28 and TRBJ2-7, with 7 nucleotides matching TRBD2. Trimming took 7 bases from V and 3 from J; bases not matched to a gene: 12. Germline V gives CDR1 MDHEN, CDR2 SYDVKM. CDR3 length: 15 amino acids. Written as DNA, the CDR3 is TGTGCCAGCATCCCCTTTGGCGGCGGGGGCTACGAGCAGTACTTC. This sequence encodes CASIPFGGGGYEQYF.

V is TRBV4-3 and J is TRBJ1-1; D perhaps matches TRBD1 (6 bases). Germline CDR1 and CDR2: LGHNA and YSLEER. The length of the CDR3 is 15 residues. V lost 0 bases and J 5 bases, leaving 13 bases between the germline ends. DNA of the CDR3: TGCGCCAGCAGCCAAGATGGGGGCGCTTGGACTGAAGCTTTCTTT. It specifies CASSQDGGAWTEAFF.

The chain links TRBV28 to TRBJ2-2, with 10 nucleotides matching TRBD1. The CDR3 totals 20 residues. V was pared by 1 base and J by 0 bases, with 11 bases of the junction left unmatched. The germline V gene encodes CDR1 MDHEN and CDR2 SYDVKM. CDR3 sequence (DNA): TGTGCCAGCAGTTTATCCAGAGACAGGGGGCTCTTCGCGAACACCGGGGAGCTGTTTTTT. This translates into CASSLSRDRGLFANTGELFF. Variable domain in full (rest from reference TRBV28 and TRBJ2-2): DVKVTQSSRYLVKRTGEKVFLECVQDMDHENMFWYRQDPGLGLRLIYFSYDVKMKEKGDIPEGYSVSREKKERFSLILESASTNQTSMYLCASSLSRDRGLFANTGELFFGEGSRLTVL.

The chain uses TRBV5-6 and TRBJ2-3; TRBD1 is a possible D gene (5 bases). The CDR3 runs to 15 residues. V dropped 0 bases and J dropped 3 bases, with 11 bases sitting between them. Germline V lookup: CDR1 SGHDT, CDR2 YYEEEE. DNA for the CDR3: TGTGCCAGCAGCTTGGTTACAGGCAGTACAGATACGCAGTATTTT. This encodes CASSLVTGSTDTQYF. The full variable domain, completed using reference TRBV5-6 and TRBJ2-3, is DAGVTQSPTHLIKTRGQQVTLRCSPKSGHDTVSWYQQALGQGPQFIFQYYEEEERQRGNFPDRFSGHQFPNYSSELNVNALLLGDSALYLCASSLVTGSTDTQYFGPGTRLTVL.

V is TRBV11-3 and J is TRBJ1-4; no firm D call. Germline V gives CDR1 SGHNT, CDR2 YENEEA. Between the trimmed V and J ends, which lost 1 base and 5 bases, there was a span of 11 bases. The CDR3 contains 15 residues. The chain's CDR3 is CASSLGEAVNEKLFF. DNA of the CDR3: TGTGCCAGCAGCTTAGGTGAGGCCGTAAATGAAAAACTGTTTTTT.

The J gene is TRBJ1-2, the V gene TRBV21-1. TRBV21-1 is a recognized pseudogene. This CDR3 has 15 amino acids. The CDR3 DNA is TGTGCCCACCCGATCCCCAAGGCGGAGAACTATGGCTACACCTTC. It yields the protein CAHPIPKAENYGYTF.

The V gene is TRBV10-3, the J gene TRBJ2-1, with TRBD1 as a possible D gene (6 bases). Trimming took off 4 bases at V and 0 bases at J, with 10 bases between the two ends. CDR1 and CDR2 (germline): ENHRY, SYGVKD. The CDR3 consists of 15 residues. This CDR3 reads CAISAGDPSYNEQFF. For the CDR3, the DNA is TGTGCCATCAGTGCAGGGGATCCCTCCTACAATGAGCAGTTCTTC.

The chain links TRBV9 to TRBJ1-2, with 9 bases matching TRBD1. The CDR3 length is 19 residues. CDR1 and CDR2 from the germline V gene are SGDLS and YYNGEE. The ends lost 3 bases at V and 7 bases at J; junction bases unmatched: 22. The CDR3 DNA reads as TGTGCCAGCAGCGCGAGAGGGAGGGTTGCCGGGACAGGGTCGTCTGGCTACACCTTC. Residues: CASSARGRVAGTGSSGYTF.